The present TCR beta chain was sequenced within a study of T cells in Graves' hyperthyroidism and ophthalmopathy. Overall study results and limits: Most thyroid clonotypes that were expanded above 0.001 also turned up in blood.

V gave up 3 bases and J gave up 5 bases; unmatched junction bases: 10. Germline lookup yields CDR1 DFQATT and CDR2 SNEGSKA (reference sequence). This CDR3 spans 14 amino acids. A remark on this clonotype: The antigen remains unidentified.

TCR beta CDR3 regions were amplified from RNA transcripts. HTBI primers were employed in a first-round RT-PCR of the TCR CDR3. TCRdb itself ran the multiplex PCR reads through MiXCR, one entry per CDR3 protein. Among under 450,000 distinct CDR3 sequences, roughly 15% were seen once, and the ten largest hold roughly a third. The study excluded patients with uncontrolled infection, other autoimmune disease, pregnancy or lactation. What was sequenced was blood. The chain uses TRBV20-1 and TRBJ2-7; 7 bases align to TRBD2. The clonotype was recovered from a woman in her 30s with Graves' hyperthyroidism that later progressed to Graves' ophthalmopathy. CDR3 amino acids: CSASGAGVGDEQYV. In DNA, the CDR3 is TGCAGTGCTAGTGGGGCGGGAGTGGGTGACGAGCAGTACGTC.